The 28 T cell receptor beta chains given below trace back to one sample, sequenced in a study of T cells after posttransplantation cyclophosphamide. TCRdb's table, derived via immunoSEQ multiplex PCR, lists solely in-frame clones and lacks some. Listed for the sample are about 44,000 clones, none seen a single time. The sequencing sample was made of PBMCs. The receptors shown here come from a man in his forties or fifties in good health, CMV-negative, and a related stem cell transplant donor.

This clone was seen many times. In nucleotides, the CDR3 is TGTGCCAGCAGCCCTGTCCCGGGACAGGGCACTGAAGCTTTCTTT. As protein: CASSPVPGQGTEAFF. V gene TRBV11-1 combines with J gene TRBJ1-1; 9 nucleotides match TRBD1. The ends lost 5 bases at V and 4 bases at J; junction bases unmatched: 8. Germline lookup yields CDR1 SGHAT and CDR2 FQDESV (reference sequence). The CDR3 sequence is 15 residues long.

This clone was seen a few times. The chain links TRBV11-3 to TRBJ1-6, with 11 bases matching TRBD1. Germline V gene lookup returns CDR1 SGHNT and CDR2 YENEEA. The CDR3 length is 18 residues. Trimming removed 4 bases from V and 9 bases from J; junction bases left unmatched: 14. CDR3 protein: CASSYSLDRGRGSSPLHF. The DNA of the CDR3 is TGTGCCAGCAGCTACTCCTTGGACAGGGGGCGTGGTAGTTCACCCCTCCACTTT.

The table lists this clone with many counts. V is TRBV11-2 and J is TRBJ1-1; 10 nucleotides agree with TRBD1. The CDR3 length is 15 residues. V shed 4 bases, J shed 5 bases, and the junction held 7 bases outside the gene matches. Looked up from germline, CDR1 is SGHAT and CDR2 is FQNNGV. The CDR3 DNA reads as TGTGCCAGCAGCTACAGCGGGACAGGGGATACTGAAGCTTTCTTT. It is translated as CASSYSGTGDTEAFF.

Many counts were recorded for this clone. The chain carries TRBV5-4 and TRBJ2-6; D uncertain. Germline values: CDR1 SGHNT, CDR2 YYREEE (reference sequence). V was trimmed by 4 bases and J by 4 bases, leaving 6 bases between them. CDR3 length: 13 amino acids. The CDR3 protein is CASSPPGANVLTF. The CDR3 region has the DNA TGTGCCAGCAGCCCCCCAGGGGCCAACGTCCTGACTTTC.

This clone was seen many times. The rearrangement joins TRBV18 to TRBJ2-7, with D perhaps TRBD2 (5 bases). V shed 3 bases and J shed 0 bases, with 18 bases lying between them. The CDR3 length is 17 residues. Germline loops: CDR1 KGHSH, CDR2 LQKENI. CDR3 loop: CASSPTSMRALSYEQYF. The CDR3 DNA sequence: TGTGCCAGCTCACCTACCTCTATGCGGGCTCTCTCCTACGAGCAGTACTTC. The variable domain in full, completed from reference TRBV18 and TRBJ2-7, reads NAGVMQNPRHLVRRRGQEARLRCSPMKGHSHVYWYRQLPEEGLKFMVYLQKENIIDESGMPKERFSAEFPKEGPSILRIQQVVRGDSAAYFCASSPTSMRALSYEQYFGPGTRLTVT.

This clone has only a few counts. V is TRBV6-5 and J is TRBJ2-3; D is possibly TRBD1 (6 bases). Per the germline V gene, CDR1 is MNHEY and CDR2 is SVGAGI. The CDR3 sequence is 14 residues long. The germline V and J ends were trimmed by 7 bases and 2 bases, with 13 bases remaining between them. CDR3 sequence (DNA): TGTGCCAGCAAATTACAGGGTTCCACAGATACGCAGTATTTT. Translated: CASKLQGSTDTQYF.

The table lists this clone with many counts. The chain uses TRBV7-9 and TRBJ1-4; D is undetermined. The CDR3 consists of 11 residues. The V end lost 5 bases, the J end lost 7 bases, and 5 bases lay between the germline ends. Germline CDR1 is SEHNR and CDR2 is FQNEAQ (reference sequence). Written as DNA, the CDR3 is TGTGCCAGCAGCCCCGGTGAAAAACTGTTTTTT. The encoded protein is CASSPGEKLFF.

This clone was counted ten times or more. CDR3 bases: TGTGCCAGCAGCTTGTCCGAGGGTATCGATGAGCAGTTCTTC. This codes for CASSLSEGIDEQFF. The rearrangement joins TRBV5-6 to TRBJ2-1; TRBD2 is a possible D gene (5 bases). This CDR3 has 14 residues. V was shortened by 1 base and J by 8 bases, with 13 bases between the two germline ends. Germline V gives CDR1 SGHDT, CDR2 YYEEEE.

This clone was counted many times. This sequence joins TRBV29-1 and TRBJ1-5; no clear D. Germline-derived CDR1 and CDR2 are SQVTM and ANQGSEA. The germline V and J ends were trimmed by 8 bases and 5 bases, with 7 bases remaining between them. CDR3 length: 10 amino acids. The CDR3 DNA reads as TGCAGCCCCCCCGATCAGCCCCAGCATTTT. The encoded protein is CSPPDQPQHF.

Ten or more counts support this clone. The rearrangement uses TRBV6-5 and TRBJ2-2, with D maybe TRBD1 (6 bases). Looked up from germline, CDR1 is MNHEY and CDR2 is SVGAGI. This CDR3 has 16 amino acids. V was pared by 2 bases and J by 0 bases, with 10 bases between. CDR3: CASSYLPGANTGELFF. DNA for the CDR3: TGTGCCAGCAGTTACCTTCCAGGGGCGAACACCGGGGAGCTGTTTTTT.

There are many counts of this clone. V usage is TRBV7-2 and J usage is TRBJ2-5; D possibly corresponds to TRBD1 (6 bases). The CDR3 length is 18 residues. Trimming took 4 bases from V and 5 from J, leaving 26 bases between them. The germline V gene has CDR1 SGHTA and CDR2 FQGNSA. The CDR3 spells CASSYAGVELSTGETQYF. The CDR3 DNA reads as TGTGCCAGCAGCTATGCAGGGGTTGAGTTAAGTACAGGCGAGACCCAGTACTTC. The complete variable domain, with remaining parts taken from reference TRBV7-2 and TRBJ2-5, reads GAGVSQSPSNKVTEKGKDVELRCDPISGHTALYWYRQSLGQGLEFLIYFQGNSAPDKSGLPSDRFSAERTGGSVSTLTIQRTQQEDSAVYLCASSYAGVELSTGETQYFGPGTRLLVL.

This clone was detected a few times. This chain links TRBV10-1 with TRBJ2-7; 8 bases are a match to TRBD2. Germline loops: CDR1 WNHNN, CDR2 SYGVQD (reference sequence). The CDR3 spans 14 residues. The trim removed 5 bases at V and 1 base at J, leaving 4 bases unmatched. The CDR3 DNA follows: TGCGCCAGCAGTAGCGGGGGCTTATCCTACGAGCAGTACTTC. It specifies CASSSGGLSYEQYF.

This clone was counted at least ten times. V gene TRBV10-3 combines with J gene TRBJ1-1, with unresolved D. CDR3 length: 13 amino acids. Trimming stripped 3 bases from V and 0 bases from J, with 5 bases between. Germline V gene data show CDR1 as ENHRY and CDR2 as SYGVKD. CDR3 in amino acids: CAISEAMNTEAFF. The CDR3, as DNA: TGTGCCATCAGTGAAGCGATGAACACTGAAGCTTTCTTT.

The table lists this clone with many counts. The chain couples TRBV11-1 to TRBJ2-7; no reliable D call. CDR1 and CDR2 (germline): SGHAT, FQDESV (reference sequence). V lost 4 bases and J 3 bases, leaving 4 bases between the germline ends. The CDR3 contains 11 residues. CDR3 bases: TGTGCCAGCAGCTCTAGCTACGAGCAGTACGTC. It encodes CASSSSYEQYV.

This clone appeared many times. The chain carries TRBV13 and TRBJ1-2; TRBD1 aligns across 10 bases. Germline V lookup: CDR1 PRHDT, CDR2 FYEKMQ (reference sequence). V dropped 0 bases and J dropped 8; count of bases not matched to a gene: 15. The CDR3 runs 18 residues. As DNA, the CDR3 is TGTGCCAGCAGCTTAGGGGGGACAGGGGCAAGTCTTAAGGGGGGCTACACCTTC. This encodes CASSLGGTGASLKGGYTF. The full variable domain, with the rest looked up from reference TRBV13 and TRBJ1-2, is AAGVIQSPRHLIKEKRETATLKCYPIPRHDTVYWYQQGPGQDPQFLISFYEKMQSDKGSIPDRFSAQQFSDYHSELNMSSLELGDSALYFCASSLGGTGASLKGGYTFGSGTRLTVV.

This clone was detected ten times or more. The chain employs TRBV28 and TRBJ1-4; 7 nucleotides line up with TRBD1. The germline V gene has CDR1 MDHEN and CDR2 SYDVKM. Trimming cost V 8 bases and J 4 bases; bases outside gene matches: 4. This CDR3 is 13 amino acids long. This CDR3 reads CASGDSFNEKLFF. CDR3 DNA: TGTGCCAGCGGGGACAGCTTTAATGAAAAACTGTTTTTT.

This clone was seen ten or more times. V gene TRBV19 combines with J gene TRBJ2-3, with D perhaps matching TRBD2 (5 bases). Germline CDR1 LNHDA, CDR2 SQIVND (reference sequence). The CDR3 is 13 amino acids. V gave up 5 bases and J gave up 2 bases, with 8 bases separating them. The CDR3 loop reads CASSGENTDTQYF. The CDR3, as DNA: TGTGCCAGTAGTGGGGAGAACACAGATACGCAGTATTTT.

Many counts were recorded for this clone. The chain couples TRBV5-6 to TRBJ1-5; 7 bases are a match to TRBD1. The CDR3 covers 15 residues. The V segment lost 4 bases and the J segment 8 bases; nucleotides outside the gene matches: 12. Germline CDR1 reads SGHDT; CDR2 reads YYEEEE. The CDR3 DNA is TGTGCCAGCAGCCCCGAGGACAGGTCGTCGGAGCCCCAGCATTTT. This translates into CASSPEDRSSEPQHF.

This clone was counted ten times or more. The chain links TRBV7-9 to TRBJ2-3, with D possibly matching TRBD1 (5 bases). Germline values: CDR1 SEHNR, CDR2 FQNEAQ (reference sequence). V shed 5 bases and J shed 0 bases, with 9 bases lying between them. The CDR3 spans 14 residues. CDR3 residues: CASSVRVSTDTQYF. The CDR3 region has the DNA TGTGCCAGCAGCGTCAGGGTTAGCACAGATACGCAGTATTTT.

This clone has a count of ten or more. Here the CDR3 reads CATPLSGQGYEQYV. The CDR3 DNA sequence: TGTGCCACCCCGCTGTCCGGACAGGGGTACGAGCAGTACGTC. The chain uses TRBV27 and TRBJ2-7, with 9 bases identical to TRBD1. CDR1 is MNHEY and CDR2 is SMNVEV in the germline V gene (reference sequence). J lost 4 bases, V lost 10 bases, and 11 bases had no gene match. The CDR3 has 14 amino acids.

This clone was observed a handful of times. The V gene is TRBV25-1, the J gene TRBJ1-5; D remains ambiguous. The germline V and J ends were trimmed by 4 bases and 1 base, with 8 bases remaining between them. Germline V lookup: CDR1 MGHDK, CDR2 SYGVNS. The CDR3 extends over 14 amino acids. CDR3 sequence reads: CASSGRLSNQPQHF. The CDR3 nucleotides read TGTGCCAGCAGTGGGAGGTTGAGCAATCAGCCCCAGCATTTT.

This clone was detected ten times or more. This chain joins TRBV5-1 and TRBJ2-2, with 7 bases identical to TRBD1. With V trimmed by 0 bases and J by 8 bases, 7 bases remained unmatched. CDR1 is SGHRS and CDR2 is YFSETQ in the germline V gene. The CDR3 has 15 residues. Here the CDR3 DNA reads TGCGCCAGCAGCTTGGAGGCCACAGGGGCAGGGGAGCTGTTTTTT. Protein sequence: CASSLEATGAGELFF.

This clone was counted at least ten times. This sample also contains other DNA sequences that code for the same CDR3. The genes are TRBV4-2 and TRBJ2-1; 7 nucleotides agree with TRBD2. Germline V gene lookup returns CDR1 LGHNA and CDR2 YNFKEQ. With 4 bases clipped from V and 1 base from J, the junction kept 10 bases outside the gene matches. The CDR3 is 17 amino acids. CDR3 protein: CASSPRTSGLSYNEQFF. The CDR3 nucleotides read TGTGCCAGCAGCCCGAGGACTAGTGGGCTTTCCTACAATGAGCAGTTCTTC.

This clone was seen repeatedly, ten times or more. The CDR3 protein is CASSLASRDQTQYF. The CDR3 coding sequence is TGTGCCAGCAGCTTGGCCAGCAGGGATCAGACCCAGTACTTC. V is TRBV5-6 and J is TRBJ2-5; D perhaps matches TRBD1 (5 bases). Between the trimmed V and J ends, which lost 0 bases and 6 bases, there was a span of 12 bases. Germline values: CDR1 SGHDT, CDR2 YYEEEE. The CDR3 spans 14 residues.

This clone was observed at least ten times. The chain has TRBV6-1 and TRBJ2-3, with 10 bases fitting TRBD1. The V gene's germline CDR1 is MNHNS and CDR2 SASEGT. With 0 bases clipped from V and 3 bases from J, the junction kept 9 bases outside the gene matches. CDR3 length: 18 residues. CDR3 sequence (DNA): TGTGCCAGCAGTGAAGCGGTAGGGACAGGGGACGGAACAGATACGCAGTATTTT. It specifies CASSEAVGTGDGTDTQYF.

This clone came up a few times. The J gene is TRBJ2-5, the V gene TRBV19; weak D call: TRBD2 (5 bases). CDR3 length: 15 amino acids. Germline CDR1 reads LNHDA; CDR2 reads SQIVND (reference sequence). V lost 0 bases and J lost 4, with 12 bases in between. CDR3 region: CASSIDFGVRETQYF. The CDR3 nucleotides read TGTGCCAGTAGTATAGATTTCGGGGTTAGAGAGACCCAGTACTTC.

Many counts were recorded for this clone. This rearrangement joins TRBV14 to TRBJ1-1; 8 bases match TRBD1. The CDR3 has 14 amino acids. Germline CDR1 SGHDN, CDR2 FVKESK. With V trimmed by 6 bases and J by 1 base, 4 bases remained unmatched. In DNA, the CDR3 is TGTGCCAGCAGAGTGACAGGGGAGAACACTGAAGCTTTCTTT. Protein sequence: CASRVTGENTEAFF.

This clone was detected ten times or more. V is TRBV2 and J is TRBJ2-1, with D perhaps TRBD2 (6 bases). The CDR3 spans 13 residues. Looked up from germline, CDR1 is SNHLY and CDR2 is FYNNEI. V shed 3 bases and J shed 6 bases, with 9 bases lying between them. In nucleotides, the CDR3 is TGTGCCAGCAGTGAGGGGGGTAGCAATGAGCAGTTCTTC. Its translation is CASSEGGSNEQFF.